This T cell receptor (beta chain) stems from a study of cytomegalovirus exposure and HLA in healthy donors. The PCR had 60 Vbeta and 13 Jbeta primers. The method was immunoSEQ multiplex PCR; TCRdb's version includes in-frame clones alone and lacks a portion of them. The sample comprises 250,000 to 350,000 clones, 75% to 90% of which are singletons, and more than 0.3% rests with the top ten. Germline V gives CDR1 SGHDT, CDR2 YYEEEE. The CDR3 contains 13 residues. Trimming pared 5 bases from V and 5 bases from J, leaving 8 bases between. The TCR comes from a girl aged 2-10 years in good health and CMV-seronegative. The sequenced sample consisted of PBMCs. The V call is TRBV5-6, the J call TRBJ1-6, with a tentative D call TRBD1 (5 bases). The CDR3 sequence is CASSVGDNSPLHF. The CDR3 DNA reads TGTGCCAGCAGTGTAGGGGATAATTCACCCCTCCACTTT.